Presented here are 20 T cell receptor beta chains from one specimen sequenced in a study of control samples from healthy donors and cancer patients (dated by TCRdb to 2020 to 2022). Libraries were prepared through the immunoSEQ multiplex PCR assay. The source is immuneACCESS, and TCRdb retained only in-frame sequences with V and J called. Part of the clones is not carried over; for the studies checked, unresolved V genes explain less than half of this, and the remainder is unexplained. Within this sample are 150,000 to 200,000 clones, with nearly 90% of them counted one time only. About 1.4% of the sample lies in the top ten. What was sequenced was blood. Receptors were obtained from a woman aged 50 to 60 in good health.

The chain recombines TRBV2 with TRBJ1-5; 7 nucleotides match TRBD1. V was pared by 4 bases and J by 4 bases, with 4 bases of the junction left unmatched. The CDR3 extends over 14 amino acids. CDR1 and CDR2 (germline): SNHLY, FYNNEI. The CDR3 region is CASSVETGNQPQHF. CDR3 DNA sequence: TGTGCCAGCAGTGTGGAGACAGGGAATCAGCCCCAGCATTTT.

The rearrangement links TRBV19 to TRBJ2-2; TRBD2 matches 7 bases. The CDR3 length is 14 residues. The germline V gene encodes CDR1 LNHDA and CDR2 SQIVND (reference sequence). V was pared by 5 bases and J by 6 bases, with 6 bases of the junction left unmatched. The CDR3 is CASSAQGLAGELFF. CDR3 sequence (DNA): TGTGCCAGTAGTGCCCAAGGACTAGCCGGGGAGCTGTTTTTT.

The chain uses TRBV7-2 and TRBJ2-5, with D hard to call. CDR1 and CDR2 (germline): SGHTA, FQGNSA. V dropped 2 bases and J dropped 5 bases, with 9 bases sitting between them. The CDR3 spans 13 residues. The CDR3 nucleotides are TGTGCCAGCAGCTTAAACCACGGGGAGACCCAGTACTTC. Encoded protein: CASSLNHGETQYF.

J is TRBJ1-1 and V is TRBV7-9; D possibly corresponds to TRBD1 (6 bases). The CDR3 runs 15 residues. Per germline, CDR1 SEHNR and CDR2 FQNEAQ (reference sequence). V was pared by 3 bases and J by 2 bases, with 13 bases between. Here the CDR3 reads CASSFLRGLNTEAFF. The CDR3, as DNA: TGTGCCAGCAGCTTCCTCAGGGGTTTAAACACTGAAGCTTTCTTT.

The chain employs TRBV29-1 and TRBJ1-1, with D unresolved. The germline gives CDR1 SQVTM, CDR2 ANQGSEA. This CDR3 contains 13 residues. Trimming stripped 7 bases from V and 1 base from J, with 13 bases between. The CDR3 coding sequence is TGCAGCGGGGGATCCCCGGGGAACACTGAAGCTTTCTTT. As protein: CSGGSPGNTEAFF.

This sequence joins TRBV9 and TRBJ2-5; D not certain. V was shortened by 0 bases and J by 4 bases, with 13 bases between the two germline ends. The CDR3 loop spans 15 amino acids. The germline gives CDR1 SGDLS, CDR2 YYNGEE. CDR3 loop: CASSVGPSSRETQYF. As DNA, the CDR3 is TGTGCCAGCAGCGTAGGTCCCTCCTCAAGAGAGACCCAGTACTTC.

In DNA form, the CDR3 reads TGTGCCAGCAGCTTAGGGCAGCTAGCCAAAAACATTCAGTACTTC. Its translation is CASSLGQLAKNIQYF. The chain links TRBV7-6 to TRBJ2-4; D is uncertain. The V end was cut by 1 base, the J end by 0 bases, with 7 bases between. The CDR3 runs to 15 residues. Germline CDR1 reads SGHVS; CDR2 reads FNYEAQ.

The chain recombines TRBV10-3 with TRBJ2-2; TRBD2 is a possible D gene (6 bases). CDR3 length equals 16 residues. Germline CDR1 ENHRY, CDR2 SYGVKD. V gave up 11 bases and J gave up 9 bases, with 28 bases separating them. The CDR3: CALKYAWRGLLWELFF. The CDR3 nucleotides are TGTGCCTTGAAATACGCCTGGCGGGGTCTATTGTGGGAGCTGTTTTTT.

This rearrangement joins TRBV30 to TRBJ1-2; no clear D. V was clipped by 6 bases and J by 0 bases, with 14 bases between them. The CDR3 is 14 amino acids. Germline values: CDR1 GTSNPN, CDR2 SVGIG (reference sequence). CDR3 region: CACFGGWANYGYTF. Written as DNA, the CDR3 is TGTGCCTGTTTCGGCGGCTGGGCTAACTATGGCTACACCTTC.

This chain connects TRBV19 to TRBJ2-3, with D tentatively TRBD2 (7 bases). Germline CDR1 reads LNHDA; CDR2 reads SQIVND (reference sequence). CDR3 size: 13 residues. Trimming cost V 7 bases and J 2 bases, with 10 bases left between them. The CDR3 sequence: CASKGGSTDTQYF. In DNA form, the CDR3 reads TGTGCCAGTAAGGGGGGGTCCACAGATACGCAGTATTTT.

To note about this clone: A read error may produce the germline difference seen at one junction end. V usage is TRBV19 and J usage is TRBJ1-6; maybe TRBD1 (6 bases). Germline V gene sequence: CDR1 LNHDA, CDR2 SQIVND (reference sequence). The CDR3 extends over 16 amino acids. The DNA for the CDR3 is TGTGCCAGTAGTGTAGACAGGAGCTCCTATAATTCACCCCTCCACTTT. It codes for CASSVDRSSYNSPLHF.

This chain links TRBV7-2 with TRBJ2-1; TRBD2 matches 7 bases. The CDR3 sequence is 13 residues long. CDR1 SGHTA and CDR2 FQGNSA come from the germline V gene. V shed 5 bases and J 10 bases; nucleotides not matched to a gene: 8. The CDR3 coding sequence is TGTGCCAGCAGCCCCAGGGAGGGAGGCGAGCAGTTCTTC. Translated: CASSPREGGEQFF.

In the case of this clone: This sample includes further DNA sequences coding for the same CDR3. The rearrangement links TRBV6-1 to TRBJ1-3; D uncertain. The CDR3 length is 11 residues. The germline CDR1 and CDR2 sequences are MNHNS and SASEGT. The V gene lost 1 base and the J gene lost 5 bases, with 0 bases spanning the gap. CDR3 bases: TGTGCCAGCAGTGAAGGAAACACCATATATTTT. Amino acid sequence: CASSEGNTIYF.

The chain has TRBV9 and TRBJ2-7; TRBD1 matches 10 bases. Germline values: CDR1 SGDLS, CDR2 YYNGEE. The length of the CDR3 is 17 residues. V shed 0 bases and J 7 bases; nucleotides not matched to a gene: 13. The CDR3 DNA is TGTGCCAGCAGCGTAGGGACAGGGGGACCGATGGCGGGGGAGCAGTACTTC. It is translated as CASSVGTGGPMAGEQYF.

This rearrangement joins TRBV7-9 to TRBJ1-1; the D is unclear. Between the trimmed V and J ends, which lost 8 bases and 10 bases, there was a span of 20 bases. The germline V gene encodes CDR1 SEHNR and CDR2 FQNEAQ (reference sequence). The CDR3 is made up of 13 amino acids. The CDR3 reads CASSGPQLKRAFF. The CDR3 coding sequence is TGTGCCAGCTCGGGTCCCCAGCTTAAACGAGCTTTCTTT. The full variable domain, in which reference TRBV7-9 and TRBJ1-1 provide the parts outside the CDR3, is DTGVSQNPRHKITKRGQNVTFRCDPISEHNRLYWYRQTLGQGPEFLTYFQNEAQLEKSRLLSDRFSAERPKGSFSTLEIQRTEQGDSAMYLCASSGPQLKRAFFGQGTRLTVV.

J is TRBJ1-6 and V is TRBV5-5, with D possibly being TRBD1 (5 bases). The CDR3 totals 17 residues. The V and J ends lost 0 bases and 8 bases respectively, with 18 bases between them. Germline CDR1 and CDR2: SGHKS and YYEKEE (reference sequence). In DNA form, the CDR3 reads TGTGCCAGCAGCTTGGTTACCGGGGCCGGGTGGGATTCACCCCTCCACTTT. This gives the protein CASSLVTGAGWDSPLHF.

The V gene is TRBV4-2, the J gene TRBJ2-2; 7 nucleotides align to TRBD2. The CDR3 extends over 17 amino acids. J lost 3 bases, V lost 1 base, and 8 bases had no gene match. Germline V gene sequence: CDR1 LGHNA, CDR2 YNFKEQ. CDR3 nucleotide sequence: TGTGCCAGCAGCCAAGGGGAGGGCAGGGACTACACCGGGGAGCTGTTTTTT. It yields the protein CASSQGEGRDYTGELFF.

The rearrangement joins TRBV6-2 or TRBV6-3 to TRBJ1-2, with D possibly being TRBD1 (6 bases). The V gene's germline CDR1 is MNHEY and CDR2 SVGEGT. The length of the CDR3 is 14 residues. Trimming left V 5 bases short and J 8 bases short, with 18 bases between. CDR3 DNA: TGTGCCAGCAGTCCCTACGCTGACAGGACCGGCTACACCTTC. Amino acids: CASSPYADRTGYTF.

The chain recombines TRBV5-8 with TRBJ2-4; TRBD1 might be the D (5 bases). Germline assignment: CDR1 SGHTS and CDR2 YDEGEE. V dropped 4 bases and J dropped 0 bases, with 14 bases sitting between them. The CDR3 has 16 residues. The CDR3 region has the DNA TGTGCCAGCAGCGACAGACAGATTCTAGCCAAAAACATTCAGTACTTC. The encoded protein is CASSDRQILAKNIQYF.

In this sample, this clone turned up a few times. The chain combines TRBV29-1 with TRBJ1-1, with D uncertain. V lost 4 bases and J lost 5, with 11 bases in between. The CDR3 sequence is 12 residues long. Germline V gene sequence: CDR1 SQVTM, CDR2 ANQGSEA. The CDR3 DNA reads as TGCAGCGTTGCCAGGCCCCGGACTGAAGCTTTCTTT. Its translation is CSVARPRTEAFF.